This T cell receptor (beta chain) was retrieved from a study of blood T cell repertoires in COVID-19. Study at large: Both acute and convalescent COVID-19 samples were obtained from the United States, Italy and Spain. The cDNA or gDNA used as material had been derived from T cells, B-cell-depleted T cells, or PBMCs.

Germline V gene sequence: CDR1 SNHLY, CDR2 FYNNEI. CDR3 length: 14 residues. Trimming took off 3 bases at V and 4 bases at J, with 12 bases between the two ends. Original data processing: How many nucleated cells were present was estimated from reference gene primer amplification. Some clones are missing from TCRdb's copy, which holds only in-frame ones; the method was immunoSEQ multiplex PCR. The V and J calls and clone size are taken from that table; D and trimming were inferred from the DNA. The table records fewer than 500,000 clones, around nine tenths of them present only once. Sequenced: peripheral blood. This receptor was identified in a woman between 25 and 40 years old with acute or convalescent COVID-19. The V call is TRBV2, the J call TRBJ1-2, with TRBD1 as a possible D gene (5 bases). The CDR3 region has the DNA TGTGCCAGCAGTGACAGGGCCTCGTTCTATGGCTACACCTTC. It translates to CASSDRASFYGYTF.